The 18 T cell receptor beta chains below come from one sample, sequenced in a study of T cell repertoires in cytomegalovirus infection. TCRdb recomputed calls from the reads with MiXCR, one row per CDR3 protein. The table shows approximately 590,000 distinct CDR3 sequences, with 35% to 50% occurring only once. Their target antigens are unknown. This sample comprised cultured PBMCs, obtained from culture after CMV antigen stimulation. These receptors came from a human donor in good health (CMV status not recorded). Some clones in this sample may be carry-over from other donors' samples.

This clonotype turned up a few times. J is TRBJ2-7 and V is TRBV27; D remains ambiguous. The CDR3 consists of 14 residues. CDR1 is MNHEY, CDR2 SMNVEV, per germline (reference sequence). V was cut by 8 bases and J by 1 base, with 15 bases left in between. CDR3 protein: CASPPYVSSYEQYF. The CDR3 nucleotides read TGTGCCAGCCCCCCCTATGTCTCTTCCTACGAGCAGTACTTC.

This clonotype was observed at least ten times. This sequence joins TRBV7-2 and TRBJ2-1; D is unresolved. The CDR3 covers 15 residues. Germline CDR1 reads SGHTA; CDR2 reads FQGNSA. Trimming left V 5 bases short and J 5 bases short, with 16 bases between. CDR3 protein: CASSLDTMRNNEQFF. The CDR3 DNA sequence: TGTGCCAGCAGCCTAGACACTATGAGGAACAATGAGCAGTTCTTC.

This clonotype was seen only a few times. This chain links TRBV7-2 with TRBJ1-2; D not resolved. Per germline, CDR1 SGHTA and CDR2 FQGNSA. This CDR3 region has 13 residues. V was pared by 0 bases and J by 4 bases, with 6 bases between. The CDR3 region has the DNA TGTGCCAGCAGCTTAGCGGTTAGCTATGGCTACACCTTC. Residues: CASSLAVSYGYTF. The whole variable domain, remainder taken from reference TRBV7-2 and TRBJ1-2, is GAGVSQSPSNKVTEKGKDVELRCDPISGHTALYWYRQSLGQGLEFLIYFQGNSAPDKSGLPSDRFSAERTGGSVSTLTIQRTQQEDSAVYLCASSLAVSYGYTFGSGTRLTVV.

This clonotype was observed a few times. This chain joins TRBV6-1 and TRBJ2-7, with D maybe TRBD2 (5 bases). Germline V gene data show CDR1 as MNHNS and CDR2 as SASEGT. Trimming removed 6 bases at V and 3 bases at J, with 15 bases between. CDR3 length: 14 amino acids. CDR3: CASSPGWAHYEQYF. In nucleotides, the CDR3 is TGTGCCAGCAGCCCGGGGTGGGCCCACTACGAGCAGTACTTC.

The chain is built from TRBV7-2 and TRBJ2-4; D may match TRBD1 or TRBD2 (5 bases each). The germline gives CDR1 SGHTA, CDR2 FQGNSA. The CDR3 runs to 15 residues. The germline V and J ends were trimmed by 4 bases and 5 bases, with 15 bases remaining between them. CDR3 sequence (DNA): TGTGCCAGCAGCTCAGCGTGGGGGTTCGAAAACATTCAGTACTTC. Translation: CASSSAWGFENIQYF. Combining the CDR3 with reference TRBV7-2 and TRBJ2-4 gives the whole variable domain GAGVSQSPSNKVTEKGKDVELRCDPISGHTALYWYRQSLGQGLEFLIYFQGNSAPDKSGLPSDRFSAERTGGSVSTLTIQRTQQEDSAVYLCASSSAWGFENIQYFGAGTRLSVL.

V is TRBV7-2 and J is TRBJ1-3; D remains unclear. Per germline, CDR1 SGHTA and CDR2 FQGNSA. The CDR3 consists of 14 residues. V was clipped by 5 bases and J by 0 bases, with 8 bases between them. CDR3 sequence (DNA): TGTGCCAGCAGCCACCCTAACTCTGGAAACACCATATATTTT. It encodes CASSHPNSGNTIYF.

This clonotype has only one observation. The chain carries TRBV4-3 and TRBJ2-7; D unclear. This CDR3 spans 15 amino acids. Germline V gene lookup returns CDR1 LGHNA and CDR2 YSLEER. V was pared by 0 bases and J by 3 bases, with 12 bases between. The CDR3 region has the DNA TGCGCCAGCAGCCAAGATCGGATAGGGCTCTACGAGCAGTACTTC. Translating gives CASSQDRIGLYEQYF.

V usage is TRBV4-1 and J usage is TRBJ2-1; possibly TRBD2 for D (5 bases). Deletions cut 0 bases from V and 3 bases from J, with 15 bases between. There are 17 residues in the CDR3. Germline V gene sequence: CDR1 MGHRA, CDR2 YSYEKL. For the CDR3, the DNA is TGCGCCAGCAGCCAAGATCTCGGACTGGCCCGCTACAATGAGCAGTTCTTC. Translating gives CASSQDLGLARYNEQFF.

The table lists this clonotype with many counts. V is TRBV15 and J is TRBJ2-5; D is unclear. Germline lookup yields CDR1 LNHNV and CDR2 YYDKDF (reference sequence). The CDR3 contains 12 residues. Trimming shortened V by 2 bases and J by 0 bases, and 1 base separated the two germline ends. This chain's CDR3 is CATSRYQETQYF. Here the CDR3 DNA reads TGTGCCACCAGCAGATACCAAGAGACCCAGTACTTC.

This clonotype was found a few times. V gene TRBV10-2 combines with J gene TRBJ2-5; TRBD2 matches at 8 bases. Trimming at V came to 8 bases and at J to 5 bases, leaving 19 bases not matched to a gene. Looked up from germline, CDR1 is WSHSY and CDR2 is SAAADI. The length of the CDR3 is 17 residues. In nucleotides, the CDR3 is TGCGCCAGCTTTGACCCTCAAGGGCTAGCGGGTGGGGAGACCCAGTACTTC. Residues: CASFDPQGLAGGETQYF.

The CDR3 DNA follows: TGTGCCAGCAGCCCGGGGGGAGGGTACGCAGATACGCAGTATTTT. Amino acids: CASSPGGGYADTQYF. This rearrangement joins TRBV7-2 to TRBJ2-3; 7 bases map to TRBD2. The CDR3 runs to 15 residues. The germline V gene encodes CDR1 SGHTA and CDR2 FQGNSA. The J segment lost 4 bases and the V segment lost 5 bases, leaving 9 bases of the junction unmatched.

A few counts support this clonotype. The chain links TRBV7-8 to TRBJ1-2; 9 bases are a match to TRBD1. The CDR3 runs 14 residues. V shed 0 bases and J 7 bases; nucleotides not matched to a gene: 3. CDR1 is SGHVS, CDR2 FQNEAQ, per germline. The CDR3 nucleotides read TGTGCCAGCAGCTTAGCGAACAGGGGGCGTGGCTACACCTTC. It encodes CASSLANRGRGYTF.

This clonotype has just a few counts. The V gene is TRBV5-6, the J gene TRBJ1-5, with D possibly matching TRBD1 (6 bases). The germline gives CDR1 SGHDT, CDR2 YYEEEE. The CDR3 loop spans 17 amino acids. V shed 3 bases and J shed 7 bases, with 23 bases lying between them. CDR3 DNA sequence: TGTGCCAGCAGCTCCTCCGATCAACAGGGATGGGGGCAGCCCCAGCATTTT. Its translation: CASSSSDQQGWGQPQHF.

This clonotype was seen just once. The chain carries TRBV20-1 and TRBJ2-3, with D possibly being TRBD2 (6 bases). With 5 bases removed from V and 6 bases from J, the gap between germline ends came to 21 bases. The CDR3 is 15 amino acids. The germline gives CDR1 DFQATT, CDR2 SNEGSKA (reference sequence). The CDR3 DNA is TGCAGTGCTGGTACATCTGCAACGGGAGCCGATACGCAGTATTTT. Protein product: CSAGTSATGADTQYF.

V is TRBV6-6 and J is TRBJ2-5; 11 bases align to TRBD1. V gave up 7 bases and J gave up 1 base; unmatched junction bases: 2. This CDR3 contains 14 residues. Germline V gene data show CDR1 as MNHNY and CDR2 as SVGAGI (reference sequence). CDR3 bases: TGTGCCAGCAAAGGGACAGGGGGCCAAGAGACCCAGTACTTC. Translation: CASKGTGGQETQYF.

J is TRBJ2-1 and V is TRBV12-3 or TRBV12-4, with D perhaps TRBD2 (7 bases). Between the trimmed V and J ends, which lost 1 base and 6 bases, there was a span of 13 bases. The CDR3 runs 15 residues. The CDR3 here is CASSLGRGGVNEQFF. The CDR3 DNA reads as TGTGCCAGCAGTTTAGGCAGGGGAGGGGTCAATGAGCAGTTCTTC.

The genes are TRBV12-3 or TRBV12-4 and TRBJ2-1, with a weak D call TRBD2 (7 bases). This CDR3 region has 15 residues. The V end was cut by 3 bases, the J end by 7 bases, with 16 bases between. CDR3 protein: CASSLGGGGVNEQFF. DNA for the CDR3: TGTGCCAGCAGTTTGGGCGGGGGCGGGGTGAATGAGCAGTTCTTC.

V and J are TRBV19 and TRBJ1-5, with D unresolved. Germline CDR1 and CDR2: LNHDA and SQIVND (reference sequence). CDR3 length: 12 amino acids. V was shortened by 5 bases and J by 6 bases, with 8 bases between the two germline ends. As DNA, the CDR3 is TGTGCCAGTAGTTACCCATTTCAGCCCCAGCATTTT. It codes for CASSYPFQPQHF.